This TCR beta chain was documented in a study of cytomegalovirus exposure and HLA in healthy donors. General study findings and limits: According to an earlier analysis, most TCR beta V segments yielded productive rearrangements about 90% or about 30% of the time. The study listed under 200 cytomegalovirus-associated TCR beta chains.

This clone was observed a few times. Its target is not known. PCR used 60 Vbeta primers and 13 Jbeta primers. Repertoires were generated with immunoSEQ multiplex PCR, while TCRdb's copy carries only in-frame clones and drops some. Of around 130,000 clones listed, approximately 80% are singletons. V gave up 0 bases and J gave up 2 bases, with 10 bases separating them. Germline assignment: CDR1 MNHNS and CDR2 SASEGT. The CDR3 spans 15 residues. Source material: PBMCs. The V gene is TRBV6-1, the J gene TRBJ1-1; D ambiguous. The sequence was obtained from a girl aged 2-10 years in good health and CMV-seronegative. CDR3 in amino acids: CASSEAIGGNTEAFF. CDR3 DNA sequence: TGTGCCAGCAGTGAAGCGATCGGAGGAAACACTGAAGCTTTCTTT.